The 21 T cell receptor beta chains presented below share a single source sample, sequenced in a study of T cell repertoires in cytomegalovirus infection. TCRdb re-called the reads with MiXCR, one entry per CDR3 protein. Of about 700,000 distinct CDR3 sequences listed, around a third are singletons. Antigens for these TCRs are unknown. Material: cultured PBMCs, obtained from culture after CMV antigen stimulation. The receptors stem from a human donor in good health (CMV status not recorded). Some clones in this sample may be carry-over from other donors' samples.

This chain joins TRBV11-2 and TRBJ1-4, with D hard to call. This CDR3 is built from 20 residues. Deletions cut 3 bases from V and 8 bases from J, with 31 bases between. Germline CDR1 and CDR2: SGHAT and FQNNGV. The CDR3 coding sequence is TGTGCCAGCAGCTTGCCCTCAATCCCTTTAATGGCAGCAGACGGGGAAAAACTGTTTTTT. Translation: CASSLPSIPLMAADGEKLFF.

In this sample, this clonotype turned up a few times. CDR3 in DNA: TGTGCCAGCGGGGCGATGACAGGTTTGAGTTCACCCCTCCACTTT. The encoded protein is CASGAMTGLSSPLHF. The chain has TRBV6-8 and TRBJ1-6; D possibly corresponds to TRBD1 (6 bases). Germline V gives CDR1 MNHGY, CDR2 SAAAGT. There are 15 residues in the CDR3. Trimming took 8 bases from V and 9 from J, leaving 20 bases between them.

V and J are TRBV27 and TRBJ2-7; D is possibly TRBD1 or TRBD2 (6 bases each). Germline V lookup: CDR1 MNHEY, CDR2 SMNVEV (reference sequence). V lost 2 bases and J 0 bases, leaving 11 bases between the germline ends. This CDR3 has 15 residues. The CDR3 nucleotides read TGTGCCAGCAGTTTAGTGGGGGGCGCCTCCTACGAGCAGTACTTC. Protein sequence: CASSLVGGASYEQYF.

The rearrangement uses TRBV4-3 and TRBJ1-4; D perhaps matches TRBD1 (6 bases). Trimming took off 4 bases at V and 3 bases at J, with 12 bases between the two ends. Germline V gives CDR1 LGHNA, CDR2 YSLEER. The CDR3 contains 15 residues. The CDR3 nucleotides read TGCGCCAGCAGCCGAACACAGGGACCTAATGAAAAACTGTTTTTT. Protein sequence: CASSRTQGPNEKLFF.

The V and J genes are TRBV5-5 and TRBJ1-2, with D hard to call. V was cut by 4 bases and J by 2 bases, with 15 bases left in between. The CDR3 spans 15 residues. Germline V gene data show CDR1 as SGHKS and CDR2 as YYEKEE (reference sequence). In nucleotides, the CDR3 is TGTGCCAGCAGCCCTCCGGGCGACGGAAACTATGGCTACACCTTC. Translation: CASSPPGDGNYGYTF.

The chain links TRBV4-1 to TRBJ2-5; tentatively, D is TRBD1 or TRBD2 (5 bases each). There are 16 residues in the CDR3. Trimming removed 5 bases at V and 5 bases at J, with 21 bases between. The germline V gene encodes CDR1 MGHRA and CDR2 YSYEKL. This CDR3 is CASSSPGRHFLETQYF. The CDR3 DNA reads as TGCGCCAGCAGCTCACCGGGACGCCACTTTCTCGAGACCCAGTACTTC.

This chain links TRBV4-1 with TRBJ1-5, with D unresolved. CDR1 is MGHRA, CDR2 YSYEKL, per germline. V lost 0 bases, J lost 4 bases, and 13 bases lay in between. CDR3 length: 16 residues. The DNA of the CDR3 is TGCGCCAGCAGCCAAGAGGGTAGAGGGCAGAATCAGCCCCAGCATTTT. Encoded protein: CASSQEGRGQNQPQHF.

This clonotype appeared a single time. This chain uses TRBV29-1 with TRBJ2-1, with TRBD2 matching over 7 bases. V lost 7 bases to trimming and J lost 6 bases; unmatched junction nucleotides: 12. The CDR3 is 14 residues long. Germline V gives CDR1 SQVTM, CDR2 ANQGSEA. Written as DNA, the CDR3 is TGCAGCGGAATCGATTCCGGGACTACCAATGAGCAGTTCTTC. Amino acid sequence: CSGIDSGTTNEQFF.

This clonotype has a count of ten or more. The chain combines TRBV7-2 with TRBJ1-2, with D possibly TRBD1 on 6 matching bases. With 2 bases removed from V and 5 bases from J, the gap between germline ends came to 12 bases. The CDR3 has 14 residues. Germline V lookup: CDR1 SGHTA, CDR2 FQGNSA. The DNA for the CDR3 is TGTGCCAGCAGCTTATCTCCAGGGGAGTATGGCTACACCTTC. Residues: CASSLSPGEYGYTF.

This chain joins TRBV6-5 and TRBJ2-7; 7 bases agree with TRBD1. Trimming took 2 bases from V and 5 from J; bases not matched to a gene: 9. The CDR3 extends over 15 amino acids. CDR1 MNHEY and CDR2 SVGAGI come from the germline V gene. Here the CDR3 DNA reads TGTGCCAGCAGTTACGACAGGGACAGAGGCAACGAGCAGTACTTC. Its protein is CASSYDRDRGNEQYF.

This clonotype was picked up many times. The V call is TRBV20-1, the J call TRBJ2-5; a possible D gene is TRBD2 (6 bases). The V end was cut by 5 bases, the J end by 3 bases, with 16 bases between. Germline assignment: CDR1 DFQATT and CDR2 SNEGSKA (reference sequence). The CDR3 has 14 amino acids. The CDR3: CSAPRLVREETQYF. The CDR3 bases are TGCAGTGCTCCACGACTAGTTCGAGAAGAGACCCAGTACTTC.

This clonotype was observed once. J is TRBJ1-2 and V is TRBV7-9; no clear D. This CDR3 has 14 residues. Germline V CDR1 and CDR2: SEHNR, FQNEAQ (reference sequence). V was cut by 4 bases and J by 1 base, with 10 bases left in between. The CDR3, as DNA: TGTGCCAGCAGCTCCCCCACATTTAACTATGGCTACACCTTC. Translating it yields CASSSPTFNYGYTF.

This clonotype was picked up one time. The chain is built from TRBV29-1 and TRBJ2-2; D perhaps matches TRBD2 (5 bases). Germline lookup yields CDR1 SQVTM and CDR2 ANQGSEA. Trimming took off 6 bases at V and 6 bases at J, with 11 bases between the two ends. This CDR3 spans 12 amino acids. This chain's CDR3 is CSVRLGAGELFF. The CDR3 DNA is TGCAGCGTGAGACTCGGGGCCGGGGAGCTGTTTTTT.

This clonotype was seen more than once but under ten times. The rearrangement uses TRBV15 and TRBJ2-1; no clear D. This CDR3 has 16 residues. From germline, CDR1 is LNHNV and CDR2 YYDKDF (reference sequence). The V end lost 1 base, the J end lost 1 base, and 11 bases lay between the germline ends. The CDR3 sequence is CATSRGGDYSYNEQFF. The CDR3 DNA reads as TGTGCCACCAGCAGAGGAGGCGATTATTCCTACAATGAGCAGTTCTTC.

The chain is built from TRBV19 and TRBJ1-5; D gene ambiguous. The germline gives CDR1 LNHDA, CDR2 SQIVND (reference sequence). Trimming took 0 bases from V and 0 from J, leaving 3 bases between them. The CDR3 is 14 amino acids. The CDR3, as DNA: TGTGCCAGTAGTATAGACTATAGCAATCAGCCCCAGCATTTT. Amino acid sequence: CASSIDYSNQPQHF.

In regard to this clonotype: Germline and junction disagree at one end, which may indicate a read error. This chain connects TRBV19 to TRBJ1-5; D not certain. CDR1 and CDR2 from the germline V gene are LNHDA and SQIVND (reference sequence). The CDR3 has 16 amino acids. The CDR3 here is CASSIVGMANRQPQNF. The CDR3 DNA is TGTGCCAGTAGTATTGTAGGGATGGCCAATCGCCAGCCCCAGAATTTT.

The chain carries TRBV2 and TRBJ2-7, with a possible D match to TRBD2 (5 bases). CDR1 and CDR2 (germline): SNHLY, FYNNEI. The ends were cut back, 3 bases at V and 5 bases at J, with 17 bases in the middle. CDR3 length: 15 amino acids. The CDR3 loop is CASSDRAARGHEQYF. CDR3 bases: TGTGCCAGCAGTGATCGGGCGGCACGGGGTCACGAGCAGTACTTC.

This clonotype appeared many times. V and J are TRBV7-6 and TRBJ2-3, with a weak D call TRBD2 (5 bases). Per the germline V gene, CDR1 is SGHVS and CDR2 is FNYEAQ. The CDR3 consists of 16 residues. Trimming cost V 0 bases and J 0 bases, with 10 bases left between them. CDR3 region: CASSLAGVSSTDTQYF. The CDR3 DNA follows: TGTGCCAGCAGCTTAGCCGGGGTATCTAGCACAGATACGCAGTATTTT.

The V call is TRBV5-4, the J call TRBJ2-5; the D gene is possibly TRBD2 (6 bases). This CDR3 has 15 residues. Trimming removed 2 bases at V and 3 bases at J, with 14 bases between. Germline V gene lookup returns CDR1 SGHNT and CDR2 YYREEE (reference sequence). CDR3 coding DNA: TGTGCCAGCAGCTTTGGGTGGCGGGGTAAAGAGACCCAGTACTTC. Its protein is CASSFGWRGKETQYF.

J is TRBJ1-2 and V is TRBV7-2; D is ambiguous. The CDR3 length is 12 residues. The V and J ends lost 1 base and 7 bases respectively, with 7 bases between them. Germline-derived CDR1 and CDR2 are SGHTA and FQGNSA. The CDR3 sequence is CASSLEWFGYTF. CDR3 DNA: TGTGCCAGCAGCTTAGAGTGGTTTGGCTACACCTTC.

This clonotype was seen only a few times. This chain links TRBV7-9 with TRBJ2-2; 7 bases align to TRBD1. J lost 4 bases, V lost 10 bases, and 9 bases had no gene match. The CDR3 runs 14 residues. Germline lookup yields CDR1 SEHNR and CDR2 FQNEAQ (reference sequence). CDR3 DNA: TGTGCCACTACGTACAGGGGCGGCACCGGGGAGCTGTTTTTT. Its protein product is CATTYRGGTGELFF.